This is a list of T cell receptor beta chains from one sample in a study of blood T cells in healthy people across ages. From the 5' RACE reads, TCRdb called clonotypes with MiXCR, one entry per CDR3 protein. Here the sample spans roughly 800,000 distinct CDR3 sequences, over 45% being singletons. Material: blood. These receptors all come from a man younger than 45 in good health. Each CDR3 is given with its conserved first and last residue. D genes are given only for firm matches. Size values are once, few and many counts, or a class for expanded clones, and some rows have none.

TRBJ2-3 | TRBD2 | TRBV29-1 | . | CSVEGGNWLAGDTQYF | TGCAGCGTTGAGGGAGGAAATTGGCTAGCGGGAGATACGCAGTATTTT
TRBJ2-1 | TRBD2 | TRBV20-1 | . | CSARHGSGGYYNEQFF | TGCAGTGCTAGACACGGTAGCGGGGGTTACTACAATGAGCAGTTCTTC
TRBJ2-7 | . | TRBV20-1 | . | CSAPKLGYEQYF | TGCAGTGCCCCCAAACTGGGATACGAGCAGTACTTC
TRBJ2-7 | TRBD2 | TRBV6-2/TRBV6-3 | . | CASRIAGTYEQYF | TGTGCCAGCCGGATAGCGGGGACCTACGAGCAGTACTTC
TRBJ2-1 | . | TRBV6-2/TRBV6-3 | . | CASSGVWPHNEQFF | TGTGCCAGCAGTGGGGTGTGGCCGCACAATGAGCAGTTCTTC
TRBJ2-7 | . | TRBV7-2 | few | CASSTHGGATYEQYF | TGTGCCAGCAGCACACATGGGGGGGCAACTTACGAGCAGTACTTC
TRBJ2-3 | . | TRBV29-1 | few | CSVDPRATSTDTQYF | TGCAGCGTTGATCCCCGCGCAACTAGCACAGATACGCAGTATTTT
TRBJ2-1 | . | TRBV6-1 | once | CASTYSGGETQFF | TGTGCCAGCACCTATTCGGGTGGAGAGACCCAGTTCTTC
TRBJ2-3 | TRBD1 | TRBV12-3/TRBV12-4 | few | CASSSIPPGQGLDTQYF | TGTGCCAGCAGTTCTATACCCCCGGGACAGGGGTTAGATACGCAGTATTTT
TRBJ2-4 | TRBD2 | TRBV6-1 | . | CASVFAGTTTYGQYF | TGTGCCAGCGTATTTGCCGGGACTACAACCTACGGGCAGTACTTC
TRBJ2-5 | . | TRBV3-1 | . | CASSSSSTPRGGYF | TGTGCCAGCAGCTCAAGCTCCACGCCCAGGGGGGGGTACTTC
TRBJ2-3 | . | TRBV11-2 | . | CASSTNRGTDTQYF | TGTGCCAGCAGCACAAACAGGGGCACAGATACGCAGTATTTT
TRBJ2-3 | . | TRBV12-3/TRBV12-4 | . | CASSLRGGGTDTQYF | TGTGCCAGCAGTTTAAGAGGGGGTGGCACAGATACGCAGTATTTT
TRBJ2-5 | TRBD2 | TRBV7-2 | . | CASSLVTSAETQYF | TGTGCCAGCAGCTTAGTCACTAGCGCTGAGACCCAGTACTTC
TRBJ2-1 | TRBD2 | TRBV11-2 | . | CASSFVVLAGGLNEQFF | TGTGCCAGCAGCTTCGTTGTTCTAGCGGGAGGTCTCAATGAGCAGTTCTTC
TRBJ2-7 | . | TRBV10-3 | . | CAISESRDPYEQYF | TGTGCCATCAGTGAGTCGAGGGACCCCTACGAGCAGTACTTC
TRBJ2-1 | TRBD2 | TRBV11-2 | . | CASSSTLTSGISYNEQFF | TGTGCCAGCAGCTCAACGTTGACTAGCGGGATCTCCTACAATGAGCAGTTCTTC
TRBJ2-5 | . | TRBV12-3/TRBV12-4 | many | CASRRGQETQYF | TGTGCCAGCCGTCGGGGACAAGAGACCCAGTACTTC
TRBJ2-1 | . | TRBV7-2 | . | CASSLRWRGAQSYNEQFF | TGTGCCAGCAGCTTACGTTGGCGGGGCGCACAATCCTACAATGAGCAGTTCTTC
TRBJ2-7 | TRBD1 | TRBV6-6 | few | CASSTTGDPKGQYF | TGTGCCAGCAGTACAACAGGGGACCCGAAAGGGCAGTACTTC
TRBJ1-5 | TRBD1 | TRBV20-1 | . | CSVFGTGKTGNQPQHF | TGCAGTGTTTTTGGGACAGGGAAAACAGGCAATCAGCCCCAGCATTTT
TRBJ2-5 | . | TRBV20-1 | few | CSAGGDRRETQYF | TGCAGTGCCGGTGGAGACCGGCGGGAGACCCAGTACTTC
TRBJ2-6 | . | TRBV5-5 | . | CASSTEGSGANVLTF | TGTGCCAGCAGCACGGAAGGCTCTGGGGCCAACGTCCTGACTTTC
TRBJ2-4 | . | TRBV13 | few | CASSLGLFEGNIQYF | TGTGCCAGCAGCTTAGGACTGTTCGAAGGTAACATTCAGTACTTC
TRBJ2-1 | TRBD1 | TRBV7-9 | few | CASSFGGQGYDEQFF | TGTGCCAGCAGCTTCGGTGGACAGGGCTACGATGAGCAGTTCTTC
TRBJ2-5 | . | TRBV25-1 | . | CASRAPAGQETQYF | TGTGCCAGCAGGGCCCCGGCTGGGCAAGAGACCCAGTACTTC
TRBJ2-7 | . | TRBV6-1 | . | CASSPRDLRYEQYF | TGTGCCAGCAGTCCACGGGACCTCCGCTACGAGCAGTACTTC
TRBJ2-5 | . | TRBV12-3/TRBV12-4 | few | CASSFLASQTQYF | TGTGCCAGCAGTTTCCTAGCGTCTCAGACCCAGTACTTC
TRBJ2-5 | . | TRBV21-1 | . | CASSAGTRERDPLVETQYF | TGTGCCAGCAGCGCGGGGACAAGGGAAAGGGACCCCCTTGTAGAGACCCAGTACTTC
TRBJ2-3 | TRBD1 | TRBV20-1 | . | CRAIVGQGSPDTQYF | TGCAGGGCCATCGTCGGACAGGGGAGTCCAGATACGCAGTATTTT
TRBJ1-5 | . | TRBV27 | . | CASGIYQPQHF | TGTGCCAGCGGAATATATCAGCCCCAGCATTTT
TRBJ2-5 | . | TRBV5-1 | . | CASSLDHQETQYF | TGCGCCAGCAGCTTGGACCACCAAGAGACCCAGTACTTC
TRBJ1-2 | . | TRBV6-2/TRBV6-3 | . | CASTPTFVSGNGYTF | TGTGCCAGCACTCCAACGTTTGTGTCAGGGAATGGCTACACCTTC
TRBJ2-1 | . | TRBV7-2 | once | CASSLNYGEQETQFF | TGTGCCAGCAGCTTAAACTATGGGGAACAAGAGACCCAGTTCTTC
TRBJ2-1 | TRBD1 | TRBV29-1 | . | CSVGGLGQNSYNEQFF | TGCAGCGTTGGGGGCCTGGGACAGAATTCCTACAATGAGCAGTTCTTC
TRBJ2-1 | . | TRBV4-3 | few | CASSQDRANNEQFF | TGCGCCAGCAGCCAAGATCGGGCTAACAATGAGCAGTTCTTC
TRBJ2-5 | TRBD2 | TRBV12-3/TRBV12-4 | few | CASSPTSGRARYQETQYF | TGTGCCAGCAGTCCGACTAGCGGGAGGGCCAGGTACCAAGAGACCCAGTACTTC
TRBJ2-5 | . | TRBV12-3/TRBV12-4 | . | CASSLVFVGYRDTNRQETQYF | TGTGCCAGCAGTTTAGTTTTTGTCGGTTACAGGGACACCAACCGGCAAGAGACCCAGTACTTC
TRBJ1-2 | . | TRBV9 | few | CASAPSVMSYTF | TGTGCCAGCGCCCCCAGTGTTATGAGCTACACCTTC
TRBJ1-2 | . | TRBV2 | few | CASSVRDGYTF | TGTGCCAGCAGTGTCCGAGATGGCTACACCTTC
TRBJ1-2 | TRBD1 | TRBV7-2 | . | CASSPAGQGSLNYGYTF | TGTGCCAGCAGCCCAGCGGGACAGGGCTCTTTGAACTATGGCTACACCTTC
TRBJ1-2 | . | TRBV3-1 | . | CASSRPGQIDYGYTF | TGTGCCAGCAGCCGCCCGGGGCAGATTGACTATGGCTACACCTTC
TRBJ2-7 | . | TRBV3-1 | few | CASSQGQNYEQYF | TGTGCCAGCAGCCAAGGACAGAACTACGAGCAGTACTTC
TRBJ2-1 | TRBD2 | TRBV27 | few | CASSFWLAGVNEQFF | TGTGCCAGCAGTTTTTGGCTAGCGGGAGTTAATGAGCAGTTCTTC
TRBJ1-1 | . | TRBV29-1 | few | CSVGGSVEANTEAFF | TGCAGCGTTGGAGGTAGTGTAGAGGCCAACACTGAAGCTTTCTTT
TRBJ2-3 | TRBD2 | TRBV6-6 | . | CASRISGGMDTQYF | TGTGCCAGCAGGATTAGCGGGGGGATGGATACGCAGTATTTT
TRBJ2-3 | . | TRBV27 | . | CASAEGDTQYF | TGTGCCAGCGCAGAGGGAGATACGCAGTATTTT
TRBJ2-7 | . | TRBV20-1 | . | CSAKDGPSSSYEQYF | TGCAGTGCCAAGGATGGGCCGTCTAGCTCCTACGAGCAGTACTTC
TRBJ1-6 | . | TRBV4-3 | . | CASSQKGERNSPLHF | TGCGCCAGCAGCCAAAAGGGGGAACGCAATTCACCCCTCCACTTT
TRBJ2-1 | TRBD2 | TRBV20-1 | . | CSASRGGSYNEQFF | TGCAGTGCTAGCCGGGGGGGCTCCTACAATGAGCAGTTCTTC